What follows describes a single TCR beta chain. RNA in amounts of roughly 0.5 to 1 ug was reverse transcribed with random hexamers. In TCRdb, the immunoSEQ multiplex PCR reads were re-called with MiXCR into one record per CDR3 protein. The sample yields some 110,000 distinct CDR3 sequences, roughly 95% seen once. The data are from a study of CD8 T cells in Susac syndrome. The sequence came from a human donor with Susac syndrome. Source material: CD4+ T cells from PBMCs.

Here the CDR3 reads CSVVGSFQETQYF. The DNA for the CDR3 is TGCAGCGTTGTAGGGAGCTTTCAAGAGACCCAGTACTTC. The chain couples TRBV29-1 to TRBJ2-5, with D maybe TRBD2 (5 bases). The ends were cut back, 4 bases at V and 2 bases at J, with 11 bases in the middle. Germline values: CDR1 SQVTM, CDR2 ANQGSEA. The CDR3 contains 13 residues. Based on the CDR3 plus reference TRBV29-1 and TRBJ2-5, the full variable domain is SAVISQKPSRDICQRGTSLTIQCQVDSQVTMMFWYRQQPGQSLTLIATANQGSEATYESGFVIDKFPISRPNLTFSTLTVSNMSPEDSSIYLCSVVGSFQETQYFGPGTRLLVL.